This T cell receptor (beta chain) was profiled in a study of shared clonotypes between healthy human individuals. Overall study: Researchers assigned three CD4 naive, three CD4 memory, two CD8 naive and one CD8 memory plate to each donor.

Whole-study findings and limits: Non-shared clonotypes displayed generation probabilities falling below those of clonotypes present in all four donors.

The authors divided CD4+ cells into CD45RA+ naive and CD45RA-negative memory subsets. With respect to this clone: Its antigen is unidentified.

The CDR3 sequence is 16 residues long. In replicate PCRs of sorted subsets, roughly 190 ng DNA, about 30,000 T cell genomes, was used. Repertoires were generated with immunoSEQ multiplex PCR, while TCRdb's copy carries only in-frame clones and drops some. The repertoire consists of about 990,000 clones, with around 82% occurring once and the leading ten covering around 0.61%. The clonotype originates from a man between 18 and 35 years old in good health. Some clones in this sample may be carry-over from other donors' samples. This chain uses TRBV21-1 with TRBJ1-5; the D segment call TRBD1 is taken from the table without a DNA check. TRBV21-1 is listed as a pseudogene. The source material was memory CD4+ T cells from PBMCs. As for subset: CD45RA-negative fraction. CDR3 DNA sequence: TGTGCCAGCAGCAATTATACAGGGCATCAGGGGCAGCCCCAGCATTTT. Amino acid sequence: CASSNYTGHQGQPQHF.